This T cell receptor beta chain derives from a study of blood T cell repertoires in COVID-19. Study overall: Sample material is recorded as cDNA or gDNA derived from T cells, B-cell-depleted T cells, or PBMCs.

The CDR3 is 16 amino acids. Trimming took 11 bases from V and 7 from J; bases not matched to a gene: 13. Per the germline V gene, CDR1 is ENHRY and CDR2 is SYGVKD. Data came from immunoSEQ multiplex PCR; TCRdb stores just in-frame clones and leaves some out. The table lists 130,000 or so clones, around 89% of them singletons, with 7.6% in the top ten. This rearrangement joins TRBV10-3 to TRBJ2-1; 14 nucleotides align to TRBD2. The sequence came from a man aged 45-65 years with acute or convalescent COVID-19. The specimen was peripheral blood. CDR3: CASAGTSGRGRNEQFF. As DNA, the CDR3 is TGTGCCTCCGCCGGGACTAGCGGGAGAGGTCGGAATGAGCAGTTCTTC.